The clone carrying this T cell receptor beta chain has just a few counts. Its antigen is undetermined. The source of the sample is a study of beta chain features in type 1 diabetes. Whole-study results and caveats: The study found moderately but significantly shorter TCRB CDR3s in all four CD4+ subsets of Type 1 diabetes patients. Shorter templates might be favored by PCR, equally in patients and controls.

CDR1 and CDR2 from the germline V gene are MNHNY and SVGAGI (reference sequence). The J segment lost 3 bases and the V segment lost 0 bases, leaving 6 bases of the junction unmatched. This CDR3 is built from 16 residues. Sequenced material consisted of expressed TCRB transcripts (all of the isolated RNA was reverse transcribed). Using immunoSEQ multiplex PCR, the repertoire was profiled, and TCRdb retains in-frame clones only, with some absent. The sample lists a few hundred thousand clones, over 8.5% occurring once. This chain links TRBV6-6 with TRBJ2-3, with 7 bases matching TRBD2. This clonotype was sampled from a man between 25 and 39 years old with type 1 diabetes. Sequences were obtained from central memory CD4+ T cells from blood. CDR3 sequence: CASSYSREGGTDTQYF. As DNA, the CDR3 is TGTGCCAGCAGTTACTCAAGGGAGGGCGGGACAGATACGCAGTATTTT.